This TCR beta chain is from a study of T-cell memory formation after mild COVID-19. Study in general: For the most part, TCR clusters were specific to one donor. Notes on the study in general: Pre-infection memory carried some responding clones, suggesting that cross-reactive memory joined. Later expanders leaned toward CD4+, whereas clones contracting from day 15 to 85 were balanced CD4/CD8.

Germline V gene data show CDR1 as SGHVS and CDR2 as FNYEAQ. V gave up 1 base and J gave up 3 bases, with 12 bases separating them. The CDR3 runs to 16 residues. This clonotype has a handful of counts. The antigen is not known. The TCR alpha and TCR beta cDNA libraries, bearing sample barcodes and UMIs, were generated by 5'RACE using constant-segment primers. TCRdb processed the 5' RACE reads anew with MiXCR; each CDR3 protein has one entry. The table shows more than 150,000 distinct CDR3 sequences, with less than 20% occurring only once. The sequenced sample was PBMCs or a T cell subset sorted from them (not recorded which). The rearrangement joins TRBV7-6 to TRBJ2-2; D uncertain. The origin of this receptor is a man younger than 30 who had mild COVID-19 (a few samples of this study predate the infection). Cell type and time point are not known. Here the CDR3 reads CASSLGAGRDTGELFF. The CDR3 DNA reads TGTGCCAGCAGCTTAGGTGCAGGCCGGGACACCGGGGAGCTGTTTTTT. Combining the CDR3 with reference TRBV7-6 and TRBJ2-2 gives the whole variable domain GAGVSQSPRYKVTKRGQDVALRCDPISGHVSLYWYRQALGQGPEFLTYFNYEAQQDKSGLPNDRFSAERPEGSISTLTIQRTEQRDSAMYRCASSLGAGRDTGELFFGEGSRLTVL.